This T cell receptor beta chain was identified in a study of T cell responses to AZD1222 COVID-19 vaccine. Study-wide results and limits: The donor cohort was predominantly white British with a female majority, and clonal diversity may have been underestimated.

The CDR3 has 14 residues. The V gene's germline CDR1 is SGHNT and CDR2 YYREEE (reference sequence). Trimming removed 1 base from V and 4 bases from J, with 11 bases in between. A remark on this clone: Its specificity is not known.

TCRdb's table, derived via immunoSEQ multiplex PCR, lists solely in-frame clones and lacks some. In the table there are around 150,000 clones, approximately 87% of which are singletons. The sequence derives from an adult who received the AZD1222 COVID-19 vaccine. Sequenced here: peripheral blood, sampled 28 days after the second AZD1222 dose. V gene TRBV5-4 combines with J gene TRBJ2-5, with D perhaps matching TRBD2 (6 bases). The CDR3 loop reads CASSLRRDGETQYF. The DNA for the CDR3 is TGTGCCAGCAGCTTGAGGCGGGACGGAGAGACCCAGTACTTC.